These T cell receptor beta chains were read from a single sample in a study of blood T cell repertoires in COVID-19. Repertoires were generated with immunoSEQ multiplex PCR, while TCRdb's copy carries only in-frame clones and drops some. Of some 270,000 clones in the sample, 86% were seen once. Input material: peripheral blood. All receptors come from a woman aged 80 or over with COVID-19, enrolled during active disease. The CDR3 runs from the conserved cysteine through the conserved F or W. The D gene is left open where the match is weak. Only part of the rows carry a size: once, few, many, or a class if the clone is expanded.

>.|16|TRBV18|TRBJ1-2|TRBD1
TGTGCCAGCTCACTACTGGGACAGGCCTCATCCTATGGCTACACCTTC
CASSLLGQASSYGYTF
>.|18|TRBV5-4|TRBJ1-6|TRBD1
TGTGCCAGCAGCTTAGGGACAGGGGGGACCACGGGCAATTCACCCCTCCACTTT
CASSLGTGGTTGNSPLHF
>.|13|TRBV20-1|TRBJ2-7|TRBD1
TGCAGTGCTAGTTCGGACAGGGGCCACGAGCAGTACTTC
CSASSDRGHEQYF
>.|17|TRBV11-2|TRBJ2-6|.
TGTGCCAGCAGCTTAGAGCAGAGGATGCCTGGGGCCAACGTCCTGACTTTC
CASSLEQRMPGANVLTF
>.|16|TRBV6-1|TRBJ1-6|TRBD1
TGTGCCAGCAGTGAACTTGGGCAGGGGGCGAAATCACCCCTCCACTTT
CASSELGQGAKSPLHF
>.|16|TRBV6-2/TRBV6-3|TRBJ2-3|.
TGTGCCAGCAGTTCGACCGGAGAGGTCGGCACAGATACGCAGTATTTT
CASSSTGEVGTDTQYF
>.|13|TRBV5-4|TRBJ2-5|TRBD1
TGTGCCAGCAGCCAGGGACAGGGGGAGACCCAGTACTTC
CASSQGQGETQYF
>.|13|TRBV12-3/TRBV12-4|TRBJ1-1|.
TGTGCCAGCGGGCAGGGGATGAACACTGAAGCTTTCTTT
CASGQGMNTEAFF
>.|15|TRBV5-1|TRBJ2-6|.
TGCGCCAGCAGCTTGGCCGGCTCTGGGGCCAACGTCCTGACTTTC
CASSLAGSGANVLTF
>.|15|TRBV7-3|TRBJ2-1|.
TGTGCCAGCAGCGTGACAGGTGGCCTGTACAATGAGCAGTTCTTC
CASSVTGGLYNEQFF
>few|13|TRBV27|TRBJ2-7|.
TGTGCCAGCAGTTTCGACAGGACCTACGAGCAGTACTTC
CASSFDRTYEQYF
>.|18|TRBV30|TRBJ2-7|.
TGTGCCTGGAGTGTAGAGTTAGGGGGTACTAGGGCCTCCTACGAGCAGTACTTC
CAWSVELGGTRASYEQYF
>.|14|TRBV30|TRBJ1-5|TRBD1
TGTGCCTGGAGTCGGCAGGGGGGCAATCAGCCCCAGCATTTT
CAWSRQGGNQPQHF
>.|15|TRBV24-1|TRBJ1-6|TRBD1
TGTGCCACCAGTGACTGGACAGGGGAAACTTCACCCCTCCACTTT
CATSDWTGETSPLHF
>.|15|TRBV4-2|TRBJ2-7|.
TGTGCCAGCAGCCAAGAGTTGGAGTTCTCCTACGAGCAGTACTTC
CASSQELEFSYEQYF
>.|13|TRBV6-1|TRBJ1-2|.
TGTGCCAGCAGTGAATTAGAAATCTATGGCTACACCTTC
CASSELEIYGYTF
>few|14|TRBV6-4|TRBJ1-2|TRBD1
TGTGCCAGCAGTCCGGGACAGCAAAACTATGGCTACACCTTC
CASSPGQQNYGYTF
>.|17|TRBV5-1|TRBJ2-5|TRBD2
TGCGCCAGCAGCTTGGGGGGACTAGCAGGTCGCCAAGAGACCCAGTACTTC
CASSLGGLAGRQETQYF
>.|15|TRBV18|TRBJ1-1|.
TGTGCCAGCTCACCTCCCCCGGGAAAGGACACTGAAGCTTTCTTT
CASSPPPGKDTEAFF
>.|13|TRBV30|TRBJ2-7|.
TGTGCCTGGAGTACAGGGTTGGCCTACGAGCAGTACTTC
CAWSTGLAYEQYF
>.|15|TRBV5-1|TRBJ1-5|.
TGCGCCAGCAGCTTGGACGGAGATAGCAATCAGCCCCAGCATTTT
CASSLDGDSNQPQHF
>.|15|TRBV24-1|TRBJ2-1|.
TGTGCCACCAGTGATTCGGGAAGGGATTACAATGAGCAGTTCTTC
CATSDSGRDYNEQFF
>once|15|TRBV9|TRBJ1-3|.
TGTGCCAGCAGCGTATTCAGTGACTCTGGAAACACCATATATTTT
CASSVFSDSGNTIYF
>.|14|TRBV4-2|TRBJ2-6|.
TGTGCCAGCAATGAGGCGTCTGGGGCCAACGTCCTGACTTTC
CASNEASGANVLTF
>.|15|TRBV18|TRBJ2-1|TRBD1
TGTGCCAGCTCACAACTACAGGGGTCCTACAATGAGCAGTTCTTC
CASSQLQGSYNEQFF
>few|12|TRBV28|TRBJ2-7|.
TGTGCCAGCACCCAGGGGAAGGCCGAGCAGTACTTC
CASTQGKAEQYF
>.|14|TRBV7-2|TRBJ1-6|TRBD1
TGTGCCAGCAGCCCCAGGGGGCGAGGATCACCCCTCCACTTT
CASSPRGRGSPLHF
>.|16|TRBV12-5|TRBJ1-1|.
TGTGCTAGTGGTTTGGTAGCAGGGAAATACGCCACTGAAGCTTTCTTT
CASGLVAGKYATEAFF
>.|15|TRBV28|TRBJ1-6|.
TGTGCCAGCAGTTTAAAGGGAGGAAATAATTCACCCCTCCACTTT
CASSLKGGNNSPLHF
>few|12|TRBV6-6|TRBJ1-2|.
TGTGCCAGCACGGGTTCCTACTATGGCTACACCTTC
CASTGSYYGYTF
>.|16|TRBV18|TRBJ2-5|.
TGTGCCAGCTCACCAGACATTCGTCAGTCCCAAGAGACCCAGTACTTC
CASSPDIRQSQETQYF
>few|17|TRBV7-8|TRBJ2-3|.
TGTGCCAGCAGCTTAGCCCCGACAGAGATTAGCACAGATACGCAGTATTTT
CASSLAPTEISTDTQYF
>.|13|TRBV9|TRBJ2-1|TRBD2
TGTGCCAGCAGCGGACTAGCGGGGGGTGAGCAGTTCTTC
CASSGLAGGEQFF
>.|16|TRBV18|TRBJ1-1|.
TGTGCCAGCTCACCACTAGCCGACAGATTCAACACTGAAGCTTTCTTT
CASSPLADRFNTEAFF
>.|14|TRBV29-1|TRBJ2-3|.
TGCAGCGTTGAACCCCCGGCGAAGGGAGCTACGCAGTATTTT
CSVEPPAKGATQYF
>few|14|TRBV28|TRBJ1-4|.
TGTGCCAGCAGACACGGACAGAAAAATGAAAAACTGTTTTTT
CASRHGQKNEKLFF
>.|13|TRBV6-1|TRBJ1-2|TRBD1
TGTGCCAGCAGTGAACAGGGGGATTATGGCTACACCTTC
CASSEQGDYGYTF
>.|17|TRBV5-6|TRBJ2-6|.
TGTGCCAGCAGCCCATCCTGGGGACAATCTGGGGCCAACGTCCTGACTTTC
CASSPSWGQSGANVLTF
>.|16|TRBV19|TRBJ1-6|.
TGTGCCAGTAGTGGGGCGGGGAGCTCCTATAATTCACCCCTCCACTTT
CASSGAGSSYNSPLHF
>.|15|TRBV6-5|TRBJ2-2|TRBD2
TGTGCCAGCAAATCCGGGACTATAGGTACCGGGGAGCTGTTTTTT
CASKSGTIGTGELFF
>few|13|TRBV29-1|TRBJ1-1|.
TGCAGCGCTCATTCCGGGTCCTCCACTGAAGCTTTCTTT
CSAHSGSSTEAFF
>.|16|TRBV6-5|TRBJ1-1|TRBD1
TGTGCCAGCAGTTACGGTGGGACAGGCTTCAACACTGAAGCTTTCTTT
CASSYGGTGFNTEAFF
>.|13|TRBV5-1|TRBJ1-2|.
TGCGCCAGCAGCTTGGACAGCATCTATGGCTACACCTTC
CASSLDSIYGYTF
>.|15|TRBV11-2|TRBJ2-7|TRBD2
TGTGCCAGCAGCTGGACTAGCGGGGCTTCCTACGAGCAGTACTTC
CASSWTSGASYEQYF
>once|15|TRBV30|TRBJ1-5|TRBD1
TGTGCCTGGGGAGAAGGACAGGGCGGCAATCAGCCCCAGCATTTT
CAWGEGQGGNQPQHF
>.|15|TRBV6-1|TRBJ2-1|TRBD2
TGTGCCAGCAGTGAAGGTGGACTAGGAGGCAATGAGCAGTTCTTC
CASSEGGLGGNEQFF
>.|14|TRBV2|TRBJ1-5|.
TGTGCCAGCAGCCGTCAGGGGCCCGGACAGCCCCAGCATTTT
CASSRQGPGQPQHF
>.|15|TRBV21-1|TRBJ1-6|.
TGTGCCAGCAGCAAAGCGGATGATCGGGGTTCACCCCTCCACTTT
CASSKADDRGSPLHF